The present T cell receptor (beta chain) was sequenced within a study of liver allograft versus peripheral blood T cells. Study-wide context: Recipients' peripheral blood T cell receptor repertoires were compared with those in transplanted livers. Study-wide results and caveats: There were reportedly differences between T cell receptor repertoires inside liver allografts and those in peripheral blood.

TCRdb processed the reads anew with MiXCR; each CDR3 protein has one entry. In the table there are about 660 distinct CDR3 sequences, more than 30% of which are singletons. Worth noting for this clonotype: Antigen unknown.

V lost 0 bases, J lost 6 bases, and 9 bases lay in between. Germline CDR1 and CDR2: GTSNPN and SVGIG (reference sequence). This CDR3 is built from 13 residues. The source of this sequence is a human patient who had a liver transplant. Some T cells may arise from the graft donor. The rearrangement joins TRBV30 to TRBJ1-5; a possible D gene is TRBD1 (5 bases). The CDR3 protein is CAWSVGTGQPQHF. CDR3 nucleotides: TGTGCCTGGAGTGTCGGGACGGGTCAGCCCCAGCATTTT.